This TCR beta chain was found in a study of patients and donors after allogeneic stem cell transplantation. V was clipped by 6 bases and J by 3 bases; unmatched bases: 8. CDR1 and CDR2 from the germline V gene are SQVTM and ANQGSEA. This CDR3 is 15 amino acids long. TCRdb reanalysed the RT-PCR reads using MiXCR and keeps one entry per CDR3 protein. Of around 150,000 distinct CDR3 sequences listed, approximately 31% were seen once; the top ten hold about 3%. J is TRBJ2-7 and V is TRBV29-1, with 13 positions matching TRBD2. The receptor was derived from a human donor who was either an allogeneic HSCT recipient or a stem cell or donor lymphocyte infusion donor (not recorded which). It is not recorded whose cells these are; they may come from a transplant donor. Material: blood, either unsorted or a sorted T cell fraction (not recorded which). The CDR3 DNA is TGCAGCGTCTCGGGACTAGCGGGAATTCTCTACGAGCAGTACTTC. This translates into CSVSGLAGILYEQYF.